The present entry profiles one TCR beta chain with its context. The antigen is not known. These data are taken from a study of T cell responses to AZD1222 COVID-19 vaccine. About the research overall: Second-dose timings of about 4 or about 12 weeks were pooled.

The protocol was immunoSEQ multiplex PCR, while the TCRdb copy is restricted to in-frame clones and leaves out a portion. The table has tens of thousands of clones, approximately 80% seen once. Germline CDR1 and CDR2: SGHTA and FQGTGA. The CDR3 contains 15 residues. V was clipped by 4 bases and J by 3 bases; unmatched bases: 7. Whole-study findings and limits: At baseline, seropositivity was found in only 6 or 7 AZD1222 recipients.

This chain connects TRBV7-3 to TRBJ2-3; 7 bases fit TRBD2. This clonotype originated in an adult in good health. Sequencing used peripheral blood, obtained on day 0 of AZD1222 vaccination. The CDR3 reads CASSSRGGSTDTQYF. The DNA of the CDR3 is TGTGCCAGCAGCTCCCGGGGAGGGAGTACAGATACGCAGTATTTT. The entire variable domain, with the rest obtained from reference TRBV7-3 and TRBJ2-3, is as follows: GAGVSQTPSNKVTEKGKYVELRCDPISGHTALYWYRQSLGQGPEFLIYFQGTGAADDSGLPNDRFFAVRPEGSVSTLKIQRTERGDSAVYLCASSSRGGSTDTQYFGPGTRLTVL.